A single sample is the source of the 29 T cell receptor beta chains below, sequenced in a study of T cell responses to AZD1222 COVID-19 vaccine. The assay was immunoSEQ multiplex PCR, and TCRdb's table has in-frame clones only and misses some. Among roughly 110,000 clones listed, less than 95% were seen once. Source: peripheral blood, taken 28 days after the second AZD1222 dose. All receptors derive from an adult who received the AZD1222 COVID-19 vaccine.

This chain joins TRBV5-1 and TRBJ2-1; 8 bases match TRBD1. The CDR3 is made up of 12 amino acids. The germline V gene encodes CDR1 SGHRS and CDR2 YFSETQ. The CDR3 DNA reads TGCGCGGACAGGGTTTTCTACAATGAGCAGTTCTTC. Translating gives CADRVFYNEQFF.

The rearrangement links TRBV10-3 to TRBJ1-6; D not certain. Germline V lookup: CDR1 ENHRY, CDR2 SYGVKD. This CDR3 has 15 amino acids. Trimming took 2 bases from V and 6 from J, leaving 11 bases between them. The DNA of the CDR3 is TGTGCCATCAGTGAGGGGTCCATTTTTAATTCACCCCTCCACTTT. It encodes CAISEGSIFNSPLHF.

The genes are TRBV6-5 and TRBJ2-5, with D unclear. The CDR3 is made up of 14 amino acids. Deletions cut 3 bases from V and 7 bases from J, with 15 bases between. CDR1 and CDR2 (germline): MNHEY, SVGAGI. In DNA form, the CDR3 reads TGTGCCAGCAGTTATGAGGCCGGTGGTGGGACCCAGTACTTC. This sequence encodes CASSYEAGGGTQYF.

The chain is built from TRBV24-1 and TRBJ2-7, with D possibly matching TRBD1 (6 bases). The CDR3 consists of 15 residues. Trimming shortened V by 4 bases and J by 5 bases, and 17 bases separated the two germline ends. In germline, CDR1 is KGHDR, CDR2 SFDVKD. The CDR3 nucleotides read TGTGCCACCAGTGACACCGGGACACCAGACGACGAGCAGTACTTC. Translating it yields CATSDTGTPDDEQYF.

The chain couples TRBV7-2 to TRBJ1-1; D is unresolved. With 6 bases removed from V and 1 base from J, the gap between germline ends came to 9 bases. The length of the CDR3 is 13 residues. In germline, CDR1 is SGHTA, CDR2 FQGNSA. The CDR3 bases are TGTGCCAGCAGTCGCAGCGGGAACACTGAAGCTTTCTTT. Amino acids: CASSRSGNTEAFF.

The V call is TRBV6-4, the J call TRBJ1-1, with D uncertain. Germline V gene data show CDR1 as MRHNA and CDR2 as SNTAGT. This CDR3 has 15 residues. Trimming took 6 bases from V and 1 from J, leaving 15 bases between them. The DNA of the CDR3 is TGTGCCAGCAGGGAAACGGGGATTGGGAACACTGAAGCTTTCTTT. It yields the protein CASRETGIGNTEAFF.

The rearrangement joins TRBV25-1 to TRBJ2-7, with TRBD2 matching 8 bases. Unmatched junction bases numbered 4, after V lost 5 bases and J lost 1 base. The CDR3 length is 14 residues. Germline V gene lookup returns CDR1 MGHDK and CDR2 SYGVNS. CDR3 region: CASSRGGQSYEQYF. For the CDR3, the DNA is TGTGCCAGCAGTCGGGGGGGCCAGTCCTACGAGCAGTACTTC.

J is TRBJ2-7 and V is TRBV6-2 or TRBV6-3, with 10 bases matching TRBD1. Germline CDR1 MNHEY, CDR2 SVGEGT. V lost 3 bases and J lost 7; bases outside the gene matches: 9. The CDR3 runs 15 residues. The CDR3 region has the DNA TGTGCCAGCAGTTATCCGGGACAGGGGCCACTGGAGCAGTACTTC. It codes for CASSYPGQGPLEQYF.

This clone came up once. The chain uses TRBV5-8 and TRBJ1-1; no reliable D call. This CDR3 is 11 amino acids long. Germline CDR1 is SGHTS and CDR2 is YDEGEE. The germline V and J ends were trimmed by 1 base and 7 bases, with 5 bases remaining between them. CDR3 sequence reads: CASSLRDEAFF. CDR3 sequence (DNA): TGTGCCAGCAGCTTGCGTGATGAAGCTTTCTTT.

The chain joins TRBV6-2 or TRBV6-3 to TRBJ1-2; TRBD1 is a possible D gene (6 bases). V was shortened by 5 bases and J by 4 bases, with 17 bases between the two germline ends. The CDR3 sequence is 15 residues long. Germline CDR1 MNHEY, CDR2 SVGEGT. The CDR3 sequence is CASSPPGQVSYGYTF. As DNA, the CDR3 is TGTGCCAGCAGTCCGCCGGGACAAGTTTCCTATGGCTACACCTTC.

Here the CDR3 DNA reads TGTGCCAGCAGCTTAGGGGGGGGCTCCTACAATGAGCAGTTCTTC. Amino acid sequence: CASSLGGGSYNEQFF. This sequence joins TRBV7-8 and TRBJ2-1; 7 bases map to TRBD2. The germline V gene encodes CDR1 SGHVS and CDR2 FQNEAQ. V lost 1 base, J lost 0 bases, and 0 bases stayed unmatched. CDR3 length equals 15 residues.

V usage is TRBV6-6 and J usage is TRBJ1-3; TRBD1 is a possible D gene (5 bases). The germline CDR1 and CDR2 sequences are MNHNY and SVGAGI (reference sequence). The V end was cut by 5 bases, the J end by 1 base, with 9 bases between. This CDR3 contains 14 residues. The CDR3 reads CASSPQGSGNTIYF. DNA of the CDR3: TGTGCCAGCAGTCCCCAGGGTTCTGGAAACACCATATATTTT.

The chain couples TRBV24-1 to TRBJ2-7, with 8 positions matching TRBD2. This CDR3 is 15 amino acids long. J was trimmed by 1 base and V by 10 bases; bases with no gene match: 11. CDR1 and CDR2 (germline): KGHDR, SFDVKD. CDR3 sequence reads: CATPIGRAVSYEQYF. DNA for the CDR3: TGTGCCACGCCAATCGGGAGGGCGGTTTCCTACGAGCAGTACTTC.

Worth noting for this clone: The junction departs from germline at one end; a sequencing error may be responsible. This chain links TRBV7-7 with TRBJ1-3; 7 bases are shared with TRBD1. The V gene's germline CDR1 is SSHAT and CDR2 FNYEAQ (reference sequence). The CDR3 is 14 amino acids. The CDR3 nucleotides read TGTGCTAGCAGCCCTACAGGGGATGAAAACACCATATATTTT. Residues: CASSPTGDENTIYF.

CDR3 sequence reads: CSARLTARQYF. The CDR3 nucleotides are TGCAGTGCTAGATTAACCGCCCGCCAGTACTTC. The J gene is TRBJ2-5, the V gene TRBV20-1, with D unresolved. Trimming removed 2 bases at V and 10 bases at J, with 11 bases between. The germline gives CDR1 DFQATT, CDR2 SNEGSKA (reference sequence). This CDR3 spans 11 amino acids.

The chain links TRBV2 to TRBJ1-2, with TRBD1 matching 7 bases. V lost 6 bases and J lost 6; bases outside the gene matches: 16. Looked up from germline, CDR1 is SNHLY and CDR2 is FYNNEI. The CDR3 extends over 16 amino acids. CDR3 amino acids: CASRKVTGTTLDGYTF. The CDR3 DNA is TGTGCCAGCAGGAAAGTGACAGGGACCACGTTAGATGGCTACACCTTC.

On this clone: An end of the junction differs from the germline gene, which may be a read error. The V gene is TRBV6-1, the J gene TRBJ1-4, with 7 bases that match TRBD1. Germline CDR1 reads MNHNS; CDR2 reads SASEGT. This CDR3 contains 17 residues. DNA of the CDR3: TGTGCCAGCAGTGTCTCCCCGGGACAGCCAACTAATGACAAACTGTTTTTT. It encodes CASSVSPGQPTNDKLFF.

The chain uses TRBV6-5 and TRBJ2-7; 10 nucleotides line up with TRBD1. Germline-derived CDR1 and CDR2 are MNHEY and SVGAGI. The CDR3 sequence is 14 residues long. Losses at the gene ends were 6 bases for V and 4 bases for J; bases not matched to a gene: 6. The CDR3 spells CASRRQGARYEQYF. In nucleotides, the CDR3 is TGTGCCAGCAGACGACAGGGGGCGCGGTACGAGCAGTACTTC.

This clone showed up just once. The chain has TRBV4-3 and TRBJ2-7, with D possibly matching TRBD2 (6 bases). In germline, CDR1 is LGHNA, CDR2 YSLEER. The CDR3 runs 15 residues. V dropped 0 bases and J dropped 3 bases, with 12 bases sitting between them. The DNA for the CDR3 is TGCGCCAGCAGCCAAGATCGGCAGGGAGGCTACGAGCAGTACTTC. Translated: CASSQDRQGGYEQYF.

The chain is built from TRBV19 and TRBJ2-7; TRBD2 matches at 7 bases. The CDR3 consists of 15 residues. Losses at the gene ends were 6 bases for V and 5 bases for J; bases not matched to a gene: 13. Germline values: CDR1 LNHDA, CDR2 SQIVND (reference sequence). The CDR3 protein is CASRRYRDYLHEQYF. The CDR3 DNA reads TGTGCCAGTAGAAGATACCGGGACTACCTCCACGAGCAGTACTTC.

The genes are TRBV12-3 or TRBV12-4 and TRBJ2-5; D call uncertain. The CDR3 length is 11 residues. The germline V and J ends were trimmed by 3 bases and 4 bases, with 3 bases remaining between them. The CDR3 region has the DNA TGTGCCAGCAGTTTTGGAGAGACCCAGTACTTC. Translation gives CASSFGETQYF.

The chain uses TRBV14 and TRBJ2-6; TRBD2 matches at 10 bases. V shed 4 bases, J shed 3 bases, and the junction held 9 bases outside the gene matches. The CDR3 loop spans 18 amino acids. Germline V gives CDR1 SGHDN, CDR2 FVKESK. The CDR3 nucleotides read TGTGCCAGCAGCCGGAAGCGGGGGGGCCGTCGTGGGGCCAACGTCCTGACTTTC. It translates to CASSRKRGGRRGANVLTF.

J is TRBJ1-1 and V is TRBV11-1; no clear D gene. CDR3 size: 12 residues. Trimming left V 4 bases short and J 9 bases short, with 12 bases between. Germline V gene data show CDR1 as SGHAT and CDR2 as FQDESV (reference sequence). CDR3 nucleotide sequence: TGTGCCAGCAGCTCAACTACCCCGCAAGCTTTCTTT. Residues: CASSSTTPQAFF.

CDR3 sequence: CASRPAGTSYNEQFF. The CDR3 DNA is TGTGCAAGTCGCCCGGCGGGGACCTCCTACAATGAGCAGTTCTTC. The chain links TRBV12-2 to TRBJ2-1; the tabulated D call, TRBD2, remains unverified against the DNA. TRBV12-2 is given as a pseudogene. The CDR3 is 15 amino acids.

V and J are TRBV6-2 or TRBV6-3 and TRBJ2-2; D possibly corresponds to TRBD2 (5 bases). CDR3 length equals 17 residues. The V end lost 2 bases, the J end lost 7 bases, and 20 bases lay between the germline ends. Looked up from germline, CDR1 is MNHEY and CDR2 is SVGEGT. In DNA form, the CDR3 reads TGTGCCAGCAGTTACCTCGCTAGCCGTCTAAGTATCGGGGAGCTGTTTTTT. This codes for CASSYLASRLSIGELFF.

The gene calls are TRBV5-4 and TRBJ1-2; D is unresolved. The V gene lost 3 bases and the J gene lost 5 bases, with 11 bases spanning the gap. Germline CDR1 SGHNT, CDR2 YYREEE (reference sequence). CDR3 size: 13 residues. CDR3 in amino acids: CASSWWTEYGYTF. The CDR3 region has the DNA TGTGCCAGCAGCTGGTGGACCGAGTATGGCTACACCTTC.

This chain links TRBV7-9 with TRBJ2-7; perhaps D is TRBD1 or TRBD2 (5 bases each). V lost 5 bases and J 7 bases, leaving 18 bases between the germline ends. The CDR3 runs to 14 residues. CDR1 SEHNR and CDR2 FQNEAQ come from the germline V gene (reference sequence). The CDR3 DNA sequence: TGTGCCAGCAGCAGCTTAGTTGGCAGGGAGGAGCAGTACTTC. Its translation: CASSSLVGREEQYF.

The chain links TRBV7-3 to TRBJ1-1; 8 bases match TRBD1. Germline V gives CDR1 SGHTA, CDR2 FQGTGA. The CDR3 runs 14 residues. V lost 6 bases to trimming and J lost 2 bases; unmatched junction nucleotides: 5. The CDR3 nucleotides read TGTGCCAGCAGTTCCCAGGGGGCAAACACTGAAGCTTTCTTT. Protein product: CASSSQGANTEAFF. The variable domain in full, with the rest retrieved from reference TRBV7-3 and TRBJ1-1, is GAGVSQTPSNKVTEKGKYVELRCDPISGHTALYWYRQSLGQGPEFLIYFQGTGAADDSGLPNDRFFAVRPEGSVSTLKIQRTERGDSAVYLCASSSQGANTEAFFGQGTRLTVV.

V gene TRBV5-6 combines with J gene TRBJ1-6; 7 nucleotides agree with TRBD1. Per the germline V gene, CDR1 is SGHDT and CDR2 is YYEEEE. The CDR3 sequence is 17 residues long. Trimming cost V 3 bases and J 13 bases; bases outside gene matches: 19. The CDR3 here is CASSSLPTGLLLPPLHF. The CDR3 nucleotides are TGTGCCAGCAGCTCCCTCCCGACAGGGCTCCTATTACCCCCCCTCCACTTT.